The 30 T cell receptor beta chains reported below all come from one sample, sequenced in a study of blood T cell repertoires in COVID-19. The assay was immunoSEQ multiplex PCR, and TCRdb's table has in-frame clones only and misses some. The sample records under 250,000 clones, 87% being singletons. Sequencing was carried out using PBMCs or T cells enriched from blood (not recorded which). These receptors came from a man aged 25 to 40 who had recovered from COVID-19.

V usage is TRBV29-1 and J usage is TRBJ2-5; TRBD1 matches 12 bases. With 3 bases clipped from V and 5 bases from J, the junction kept 4 bases outside the gene matches. This CDR3 is 14 amino acids long. Germline values: CDR1 SQVTM, CDR2 ANQGSEA. The CDR3 region is CSVERDRGLETQYF. In nucleotides, the CDR3 is TGCAGCGTTGAGCGGGACAGGGGGCTGGAGACCCAGTACTTC.

This rearrangement joins TRBV30 to TRBJ2-6, with D unresolved. The CDR3 length is 11 residues. Germline CDR1 reads GTSNPN; CDR2 reads SVGIG (reference sequence). V was shortened by 5 bases and J by 10 bases, with 9 bases between the two germline ends. DNA for the CDR3: TGTGCCTGGGCCGGGTCGAACGTCCTGACTTTC. Encoded protein: CAWAGSNVLTF.

This chain links TRBV3-1 (or the pseudogene TRBV3-2) with TRBJ2-7, with TRBD1 as a possible D gene (6 bases). Germline loops: CDR1 LGHDT, CDR2 YNNKEL (reference sequence). The length of the CDR3 is 17 residues. V was pared by 3 bases and J by 0 bases, with 18 bases between. Here the CDR3 reads CASSQGRGQSPSYEQYF. Here the CDR3 DNA reads TGTGCCAGCAGCCAGGGGCGAGGACAGAGTCCCTCCTACGAGCAGTACTTC.

The J gene is TRBJ1-1, the V gene TRBV12-3 or TRBV12-4, with a possible D match to TRBD1 (5 bases). The CDR3 sequence is 13 residues long. The V gene lost 5 bases and the J gene lost 0 bases, with 7 bases spanning the gap. Here the CDR3 DNA reads TGTGCCAGCAGTAAGACAGTGAACACTGAAGCTTTCTTT. Protein product: CASSKTVNTEAFF.

This clone was counted once. The genes are TRBV5-1 and TRBJ2-1, with 9 positions matching TRBD2. The germline V gene has CDR1 SGHRS and CDR2 YFSETQ. The CDR3 runs 18 residues. V gave up 0 bases and J gave up 8 bases; unmatched junction bases: 15. The CDR3, as DNA: TGCGCCAGCAGCTTGGCGCTGGGTAGCGGGAGACGTTCGGATGAGCAGTTCTTC. This gives the protein CASSLALGSGRRSDEQFF.

The chain employs TRBV12-2 and TRBJ1-2. TRBV12-2 is marked as a pseudogene. This CDR3 has 15 residues. This CDR3 reads CASRLYLLANYGYTF. The CDR3 nucleotides are TGTGCAAGTCGCTTATATCTCCTAGCTAACTATGGCTACACCTTC.

The chain joins TRBV19 to TRBJ2-7; maybe TRBD1 (5 bases). This CDR3 has 12 residues. V gave up 5 bases and J gave up 4 bases, with 9 bases separating them. Looked up from germline, CDR1 is LNHDA and CDR2 is SQIVND (reference sequence). CDR3: CASSVQGYEQYF. The CDR3 DNA follows: TGTGCCAGTAGTGTTCAGGGTTACGAGCAGTACTTC.

This chain links TRBV19 with TRBJ1-6; no firm D call. V lost 9 bases, J lost 7 bases, and 16 bases lay in between. Germline loops: CDR1 LNHDA, CDR2 SQIVND (reference sequence). The CDR3 has 14 amino acids. The CDR3 loop reads CASRSGGRNSPLHF. The CDR3 nucleotides are TGTGCCAGCAGATCGGGAGGGAGAAATTCACCCCTCCACTTT.

This chain uses TRBV28 with TRBJ2-7; 10 positions match TRBD2. V trimming: 5 bases; J trimming: 0 bases; junction bases outside the gene matches: 13. This CDR3 has 18 amino acids. Germline lookup yields CDR1 MDHEN and CDR2 SYDVKM. The CDR3 is CASSPAGWSGRASYEQYF. The CDR3 DNA reads as TGTGCCAGCAGTCCCGCAGGATGGAGCGGGAGGGCCTCCTACGAGCAGTACTTC.

V and J are TRBV21-1 and TRBJ2-3; the D call TRBD1 from the table was never checked on the DNA. TRBV21-1 is flagged as a pseudogene. The CDR3 is 16 residues long. The CDR3 spells CASSKPGQRNTDTQYF. In DNA, the CDR3 is TGTGCCAGCAGCAAGCCGGGACAGAGAAACACAGATACGCAGTATTTT.

The CDR3: CASSVDRAFNEQFF. The CDR3 bases are TGCGCCAGCAGTGTTGACAGGGCGTTCAATGAGCAGTTCTTC. This chain links TRBV10-2 with TRBJ2-1, with 7 nucleotides matching TRBD1. Unmatched junction bases numbered 6, after V lost 4 bases and J lost 6 bases. Germline V gives CDR1 WSHSY, CDR2 SAAADI. The CDR3 has 14 amino acids.

The chain couples TRBV6-5 to TRBJ1-1; D not resolved. The germline V gene encodes CDR1 MNHEY and CDR2 SVGAGI. This CDR3 has 13 residues. V was pared by 4 bases and J by 4 bases, with 10 bases between. This CDR3 is CASSFLPGTEAFF. For the CDR3, the DNA is TGTGCCAGCAGTTTCCTCCCGGGCACTGAAGCTTTCTTT.

This clone was found once. The V and J genes are TRBV4-1 and TRBJ1-6, with 7 bases aligning to TRBD1. The germline gives CDR1 MGHRA, CDR2 YSYEKL. The ends lost 4 bases at V and 0 bases at J; junction bases unmatched: 18. The CDR3 length is 21 residues. CDR3 nucleotides: TGCGCCAGCAGCCTACTTGGCGGACAGGCCGGATCTAGCTCCTATAATTCACCCCTCCACTTT. Translating it yields CASSLLGGQAGSSSYNSPLHF.

The chain links TRBV2 to TRBJ2-7, with D possibly being TRBD1 (5 bases). The CDR3 runs 14 residues. The V end was cut by 7 bases, the J end by 0 bases, with 13 bases between. CDR1 is SNHLY and CDR2 is FYNNEI in the germline V gene. CDR3 DNA: TGTGCCAGCACCCCAGGGATAAGCTCCTACGAGCAGTACTTC. This encodes CASTPGISSYEQYF. Complete variable domain (other parts from reference TRBV2 and TRBJ2-7): EPEVTQTPSHQVTQMGQEVILRCVPISNHLYFYWYRQILGQKVEFLVSFYNNEISEKSEIFDDQFSVERPDGSNFTLKIRSTKLEDSAMYFCASTPGISSYEQYFGPGTRLTVT.

The gene calls are TRBV6-5 and TRBJ1-2; D is perhaps TRBD1 (5 bases). Trimming took off 6 bases at V and 7 bases at J, with 12 bases between the two ends. The CDR3 loop spans 12 amino acids. CDR1 and CDR2 from the germline V gene are MNHEY and SVGAGI. The CDR3 is CASSPTVSGYTF. The CDR3 region has the DNA TGTGCCAGCAGCCCGACAGTATCTGGCTACACCTTC.

The chain has TRBV15 and TRBJ2-5, with 9 bases fitting TRBD1. Germline lookup yields CDR1 LNHNV and CDR2 YYDKDF (reference sequence). The CDR3 runs to 16 residues. With V trimmed by 5 bases and J by 4 bases, 11 bases remained unmatched. CDR3 DNA sequence: TGTGCCACCAGCGGATGGGGACAGGGAAGAGGAGAGACCCAGTACTTC. Translated, it gives CATSGWGQGRGETQYF.

This clone was found a few times. This sequence joins TRBV19 and TRBJ2-2; 8 nucleotides align to TRBD1. The CDR3 runs 15 residues. The V gene end was trimmed by 4 bases and the J gene end by 1 base; junction bases not matched to a gene: 2. Germline assignment: CDR1 LNHDA and CDR2 SQIVND (reference sequence). As DNA, the CDR3 is TGTGCCAGTAGTAACGACAGGGGGAACACCGGGGAGCTGTTTTTT. Amino acid sequence: CASSNDRGNTGELFF. Full variable domain (rest looked up from reference TRBV19 and TRBJ2-2): DGGITQSPKYLFRKEGQNVTLSCEQNLNHDAMYWYRQDPGQGLRLIYYSQIVNDFQKGDIAEGYSVSREKKESFPLTVTSAQKNPTAFYLCASSNDRGNTGELFFGEGSRLTVL.

Here the CDR3 DNA reads TGTGCCAGCAGCTTGGCTAGTGGCTACACCTTC. Amino acids: CASSLASGYTF. The V and J genes are TRBV5-6 and TRBJ1-2; D is unresolved. The ends were cut back, 0 bases at V and 7 bases at J, with 4 bases in the middle. Germline V gives CDR1 SGHDT, CDR2 YYEEEE. The CDR3 sequence is 11 residues long.

CDR3 DNA sequence: TGTGCCAGCTCACCCGGAACGACAGGCTACTACGAGCAGTACTTC. It yields the protein CASSPGTTGYYEQYF. This chain connects TRBV18 to TRBJ2-7; a weak D match, TRBD1 (6 bases). Trimming pared 3 bases from V and 3 bases from J, leaving 15 bases between. In germline, CDR1 is KGHSH, CDR2 LQKENI. This CDR3 comprises 15 residues.

The chain employs TRBV24-1 and TRBJ2-2, with 14 bases identical to TRBD2. Trimming cost V 9 bases and J 6 bases; bases outside gene matches: 5. The CDR3 consists of 15 residues. The germline CDR1 and CDR2 sequences are KGHDR and SFDVKD. Here the CDR3 DNA reads TGTGCCACCGAAGGGACTAGCGGGAGACCCGGGGAGCTGTTTTTT. This sequence encodes CATEGTSGRPGELFF.

The chain employs TRBV11-1 and TRBJ1-1, with D maybe TRBD1 (6 bases). The CDR3 loop spans 13 amino acids. The germline V and J ends were trimmed by 1 base and 10 bases, with 13 bases remaining between them. In germline, CDR1 is SGHAT, CDR2 FQDESV (reference sequence). As DNA, the CDR3 is TGTGCCAGCAGCTTAGAAGGGACAAGTCGAGCTTTCTTT. Amino acids: CASSLEGTSRAFF.

This sequence joins TRBV12-3 or TRBV12-4 and TRBJ1-2, with D tentatively TRBD1 (5 bases). Trimming took off 6 bases at V and 4 bases at J, with 12 bases between the two ends. This CDR3 region has 13 residues. The CDR3 bases are TGTGCCAGCAGGATCGACAGCTCCTATGGCTACACCTTC. Residues: CASRIDSSYGYTF.

The rearrangement joins TRBV7-3 to TRBJ2-1; 8 nucleotides align to TRBD2. Germline V gives CDR1 SGHTA, CDR2 FQGTGA. V shed 5 bases, J shed 7 bases, and the junction held 19 bases outside the gene matches. The CDR3 consists of 18 residues. The CDR3, as DNA: TGTGCCAGCAGCCCGAGTGACGGGGGGGTTTCGACTCTTAATGAGCAGTTCTTC. Encoded protein: CASSPSDGGVSTLNEQFF.

Here the CDR3 reads CASSIRSGPGSEQYF. The CDR3 nucleotides read TGTGCCAGTAGTATAAGGAGCGGACCTGGATCCGAGCAGTACTTC. The V call is TRBV19, the J call TRBJ2-7, with D perhaps TRBD2 (5 bases). Germline assignment: CDR1 LNHDA and CDR2 SQIVND (reference sequence). V was shortened by 2 bases and J by 6 bases, with 17 bases between the two germline ends. There are 15 residues in the CDR3.

This clone appeared a single time. The chain joins TRBV2 to TRBJ1-5; a possible D gene is TRBD1 (5 bases). The length of the CDR3 is 15 residues. CDR1 is SNHLY, CDR2 FYNNEI, per germline. V was shortened by 4 bases and J by 1 base, with 11 bases between the two germline ends. This chain's CDR3 is CASSAWGWSNQPQHF. CDR3 DNA sequence: TGTGCCAGCAGTGCCTGGGGCTGGAGCAATCAGCCCCAGCATTTT.

The chain employs TRBV27 and TRBJ2-1; a weak D match, TRBD1 (7 bases). This CDR3 is built from 15 residues. Trimming took 2 bases from V and 6 from J, leaving 14 bases between them. Germline values: CDR1 MNHEY, CDR2 SMNVEV (reference sequence). The CDR3 protein is CASSLVPGGRNEQFF. CDR3 bases: TGTGCCAGCAGTTTAGTGCCAGGGGGGCGCAATGAGCAGTTCTTC.

This chain links TRBV29-1 with TRBJ1-3, with a weak D call TRBD1 (5 bases). CDR1 is SQVTM and CDR2 is ANQGSEA in the germline V gene. Between the trimmed V and J ends, which lost 4 bases and 6 bases, there was a span of 10 bases. The CDR3 has 12 amino acids. The CDR3 here is CSVGTGLNTIYF. As DNA, the CDR3 is TGCAGCGTTGGAACAGGTTTAAACACCATATATTTT. The entire variable domain, with the rest obtained from reference TRBV29-1 and TRBJ1-3, is as follows: SAVISQKPSRDICQRGTSLTIQCQVDSQVTMMFWYRQQPGQSLTLIATANQGSEATYESGFVIDKFPISRPNLTFSTLTVSNMSPEDSSIYLCSVGTGLNTIYFGEGSWLTVV.

The CDR3 region is CASSPGPGGNQPQHF. The CDR3 region has the DNA TGTGCCAGCAGTCCCGGGCCGGGGGGCAATCAGCCCCAGCATTTT. This chain connects TRBV28 to TRBJ1-5; possible D gene TRBD1, 5 bases. Trimming pared 5 bases from V and 2 bases from J, leaving 13 bases between. Germline V gene data show CDR1 as MDHEN and CDR2 as SYDVKM. The CDR3 is made up of 15 amino acids.

A word on this clone: The same CDR3 is also encoded by other DNA sequences in this sample. This chain connects TRBV6-5 to TRBJ2-7, with 7 bases lining up with TRBD1. The junction had 3 bases not matched to a gene; V was cut back by 2 bases and J by 2 bases. This CDR3 comprises 14 residues. Looked up from germline, CDR1 is MNHEY and CDR2 is SVGAGI. For the CDR3, the DNA is TGTGCCAGCAGTTACAGGACAGGCCCCTACGAGCAGTACTTC. Its translation is CASSYRTGPYEQYF.

The V gene is TRBV28, the J gene TRBJ2-1; 15 positions agree with TRBD2. Germline CDR1 is MDHEN and CDR2 is SYDVKM. This CDR3 region has 16 residues. V shed 4 bases and J 7 bases; nucleotides not matched to a gene: 5. CDR3 coding DNA: TGTGCCAGCAGTTCCACCGGGACTAGCGGGAGGAATGAGCAGTTCTTC. Translation: CASSSTGTSGRNEQFF.